Listed here are 22 T cell receptor beta chains from one sample, sequenced in a study of tumor and adjacent non-tumor tissue in lung cancer. RNA was extracted from bulk tissue without any cell sorting. The normal lung tissue was taken more than 3 cm from the tumor edge. A modified ARM-PCR protocol with three rounds of nested PCR amplified TCRbeta. One entry per CDR3 protein results from TCRdb running MiXCR on the multiplex PCR reads. This sample has about 110,000 distinct CDR3 sequences, with around 57% found just once. The sequenced sample consisted of distant non-tumor lung tissue. Receptors were obtained from a man in his 60s with non-small cell lung cancer.

About this clonotype itself: Given a much more abundant clone one base away, this may be a read error. The chain is built from TRBV5-4 and TRBJ2-7; 9 bases line up with TRBD1. The CDR3 consists of 14 residues. The V gene end was trimmed by 4 bases and the J gene end by 3 bases; junction bases not matched to a gene: 5. Germline CDR1 SGHNT, CDR2 YYREEE (reference sequence). For the CDR3, the DNA is TGTGCCAGCAGCCCGGACAGGGGCATCTACGAGCAGTACTTC. It translates to CASSPDRGIYEQYF. Complete variable domain (other parts from reference TRBV5-4 and TRBJ2-7): ETGVTQSPTHLIKTRGQQVTLRCSSQSGHNTVSWYQQALGQGPQFIFQYYREEENGRGNFPPRFSGLQFPNYSSELNVNALELDDSALYLCASSPDRGIYEQYFGPGTRLTVT.

In regard to this clonotype: At one of its ends the junction is not consistent with the germline gene, which may arise from a read error. The rearrangement joins TRBV4-1 to TRBJ1-3; no firm D call. The germline gives CDR1 MGHRA, CDR2 YSYEKL. The CDR3 loop spans 15 amino acids. The DNA of the CDR3 is TGTGCCAGCAACCAACCCTTAGAGATTGGAAACACCATATATTTT. Protein product: CASNQPLEIGNTIYF.

V gene TRBV6-5 combines with J gene TRBJ1-1; D possibly corresponds to TRBD1 (6 bases). This CDR3 region has 16 residues. The V end lost 8 bases, the J end lost 11 bases, and 30 bases lay between the germline ends. Germline assignment: CDR1 MNHEY and CDR2 SVGAGI. The CDR3: CASSWGGHPSRTKAFF. The CDR3 nucleotides read TGTGCCAGCTCTTGGGGGGGACACCCAAGTCGAACTAAGGCTTTCTTT.

As for this clonotype: One end of the junction is discordant with germline, which a read error may explain. Written as DNA, the CDR3 is TGTGCAAGAAGTAGTGCCCCGGGCGGGAATGAGCAGTATTTC. It codes for CARSSAPGGNEQYF. The chain carries TRBV7-8 and TRBJ2-7; D perhaps matches TRBD2 (6 bases). CDR1 is SGHVS, CDR2 FQNEAQ, per germline. This CDR3 contains 14 residues.

The count of this clonotype is one. A read error is likely, as this CDR3 ends without the conserved phenylalanine or tryptophan. The J gene is TRBJ2-1, the V gene TRBV29-1, with TRBD1 matching 9 bases. J gave up 8 bases and V 3 bases, and 14 bases lay outside the gene matches. There are 16 residues in the CDR3. Germline lookup yields CDR1 SQVTM and CDR2 ANQGSEA. CDR3 nucleotide sequence: TGCAGCGTTGAGGTGGTGGGACAGGGACGTCGCTATGAGCAGTTCATC. Translation: CSVEVVGQGRRYEQFI.

In this sample, this clonotype turned up a few times. A read error may explain this, as a much larger clone is one base away. V and J are TRBV7-9 and TRBJ1-2; no clear D gene. The CDR3 extends over 14 amino acids. V lost 0 bases and J lost 4, with 9 bases in between. CDR1 and CDR2 from the germline V gene are SEHNR and FQNEAQ (reference sequence). As DNA, the CDR3 is TGTGCCAGCAGCTTAGCCGTTCCCCCCTATGGCTACACCTTC. Residues: CASSLAVPPYGYTF.

About this clonotype: A read error may explain this, as a much larger clone is one base away. J is TRBJ2-1 and V is TRBV20-1; D not certain. Trimming cost V 3 bases and J 8 bases, with 11 bases left between them. Germline V gene lookup returns CDR1 DFQATT and CDR2 SNEGSKA (reference sequence). The CDR3 contains 12 residues. The CDR3 spells CSARDGMDEQFF. CDR3 in DNA: TGCAGTGCTAGGGATGGCATGGATGAGCAGTTCTTC.

The chain combines TRBV12-3 or TRBV12-4 with TRBJ1-2, with D perhaps TRBD1 (5 bases). V gave up 10 bases and J gave up 4 bases, with 25 bases separating them. The CDR3 is made up of 16 amino acids. CDR3 amino acids: CANTQDKGPAIYGYTF. The DNA of the CDR3 is TGTGCCAACACCCAGGACAAGGGGCCAGCTATCTATGGCTACACCTTC.

This clonotype has at least ten counts. The chain has TRBV5-6 and TRBJ2-1; 11 bases are shared with TRBD2. The CDR3 runs to 16 residues. Germline CDR1 is SGHDT and CDR2 is YYEEEE. V shed 6 bases, J shed 1 base, and the junction held 6 bases outside the gene matches. CDR3 region: CASNGLAGVSYNEQFF. CDR3 bases: TGTGCCAGCAACGGACTAGCGGGTGTTTCCTACAATGAGCAGTTCTTC.

A word on this clonotype: A read error may explain this, as a much larger clone is one base away. The chain joins TRBV5-5 to TRBJ2-3, with D unclear. The CDR3 is made up of 14 amino acids. Germline CDR1 SGHKS, CDR2 YYEKEE (reference sequence). Here the CDR3 reads CASSLTVITDTRYF. Written as DNA, the CDR3 is TGTGCCAGCAGCTTAACAGTGATCACAGATACGCGGTATTTT.

This clonotype has more than one count but fewer than ten. The chain combines TRBV24-1 with TRBJ2-2; D is undetermined. This CDR3 has 12 residues. CDR1 is KGHDR and CDR2 is SFDVKD in the germline V gene. V was shortened by 0 bases and J by 5 bases, with 0 bases between the two germline ends. The CDR3 nucleotides are TGTGCCACCAGTGATTTGACCGGGGAGCTGTTTTTT. This translates into CATSDLTGELFF.

The chain has TRBV11-1 and TRBJ2-7; D unclear. Per germline, CDR1 SGHAT and CDR2 FQDESV (reference sequence). Trimming stripped 1 base from V and 10 bases from J, with 14 bases between. The CDR3 is made up of 13 amino acids. CDR3 amino acids: CASSLGPFGEQYF. DNA of the CDR3: TGTGCCAGCAGCTTAGGACCCTTTGGCGAACAGTACTTC.

This chain uses TRBV11-2 with TRBJ2-5, with TRBD2 matching 7 bases. Per the germline V gene, CDR1 is SGHAT and CDR2 is FQNNGV. The J segment lost 2 bases and the V segment lost 1 base, leaving 7 bases of the junction unmatched. The CDR3 is 16 residues long. CDR3 sequence: CASSLGLGGPQETQYF. CDR3 nucleotides: TGTGCCAGCAGCTTAGGACTGGGAGGGCCGCAAGAGACCCAGTACTTC.

The chain employs TRBV7-2 and TRBJ1-2; the D is unclear. The CDR3 runs 14 residues. The V end was cut by 5 bases, the J end by 3 bases, with 13 bases between. From germline, CDR1 is SGHTA and CDR2 FQGNSA. CDR3 protein: CASSLGEEYYGYTF. The DNA of the CDR3 is TGTGCCAGCAGCCTCGGCGAGGAGTACTATGGCTACACCTTC.

As to this clonotype: One end of the junction does not line up with germline, which may come from a read error. The chain has TRBV5-1 and TRBJ2-6; 7 bases map to TRBD1. Germline CDR1 SGHRS, CDR2 YFSETQ. There are 20 residues in the CDR3. The CDR3 protein is CASSPILGDSPFSGANILTF. The CDR3 nucleotides are TGTGCCAGCAGCCCCATCTTGGGGGACAGCCCCTTCTCTGGGGCCAACATCCTGACTTTC.

This chain joins TRBV7-6 and TRBJ2-3, with D possibly TRBD2 on 6 matching bases. The CDR3 runs to 16 residues. Trimming shortened V by 5 bases and J by 2 bases, and 17 bases separated the two germline ends. Germline V CDR1 and CDR2: SGHVS, FNYEAQ. The CDR3 DNA reads TGTGCCAGCAGCAATCCTCGAGCGGGCAACACAGATACGCAGTATTTT. Its protein product is CASSNPRAGNTDTQYF.

This clonotype is classed as medium-sized. CDR3 sequence: CASVEGPGWETQYF. The CDR3 bases are TGTGCCAGCGTGGAAGGCCCCGGGTGGGAGACCCAGTACTTC. This chain joins TRBV6-5 and TRBJ2-5; D is ambiguous. The germline CDR1 and CDR2 sequences are MNHEY and SVGAGI. V lost 8 bases, J lost 5 bases, and 18 bases lay in between. The CDR3 consists of 14 residues.

As regards this clonotype: The conserved phenylalanine or tryptophan is not found at the CDR3 terminus, so this likely reflects a read error. The DNA is omitted, as the CDR3 cannot be located on it reliably, and the CDR3 follows TCRdb's listing. This chain links TRBV7-8 with TRBJ2-1; TRBD2, the table's D call, lacks a check against the DNA. Germline loops: CDR1 SGHVS, CDR2 FQNEAQ. The CDR3 spans 15 amino acids, including both terminal residues. The CDR3 is CASSLSGGDYNGQFL.

A word on this clonotype: Just one base apart from a much larger clone, this may be a read error. The rearrangement joins TRBV5-1 to TRBJ2-2, with 9 bases that match TRBD2. Losses at the gene ends were 4 bases for V and 4 bases for J; bases not matched to a gene: 14. The germline V gene encodes CDR1 SGHRS and CDR2 YFSETQ. The CDR3 length is 18 residues. The CDR3 sequence is CASSLRTSERLTTGELFF. For the CDR3, the DNA is TGCGCCAGCAGCCTCAGGACTAGCGAGAGACTAACCACCGGGGAGCTGTTTTTT.

This clonotype appeared many times. V usage is TRBV12-3 or TRBV12-4 and J usage is TRBJ1-1; D call uncertain. The CDR3 consists of 13 residues. V was trimmed by 5 bases and J by 3 bases, leaving 10 bases between them. CDR3 loop: CASSQREDTEAFF. The CDR3 DNA sequence: TGTGCCAGCAGTCAAAGGGAGGACACTGAAGCTTTCTTT.

Regarding this clonotype: This may stem from a read error, because a much larger clone lies one nucleotide away. The chain combines TRBV20-1 with TRBJ2-7, with D perhaps TRBD1 (6 bases). Trimming pared 2 bases from V and 5 bases from J, leaving 16 bases between. The CDR3 length is 14 residues. CDR1 is DFQATT and CDR2 is SNEGSKA in the germline V gene (reference sequence). The DNA for the CDR3 is TGCAGTGCTAGAAAGGGGACATGGTATCACGAGCAGTACTTC. This sequence encodes CSARKGTWYHEQYF.

This chain links TRBV29-1 with TRBJ2-1; D not certain. The CDR3 has 14 residues. The V gene lost 1 base and the J gene lost 0 bases, with 7 bases spanning the gap. CDR1 and CDR2 (germline): SQVTM, ANQGSEA. The CDR3 DNA sequence: TGCAGCGTTGAAGCGCCCCGCTCCTACAATGAGCAGTTCTTC. This encodes CSVEAPRSYNEQFF.